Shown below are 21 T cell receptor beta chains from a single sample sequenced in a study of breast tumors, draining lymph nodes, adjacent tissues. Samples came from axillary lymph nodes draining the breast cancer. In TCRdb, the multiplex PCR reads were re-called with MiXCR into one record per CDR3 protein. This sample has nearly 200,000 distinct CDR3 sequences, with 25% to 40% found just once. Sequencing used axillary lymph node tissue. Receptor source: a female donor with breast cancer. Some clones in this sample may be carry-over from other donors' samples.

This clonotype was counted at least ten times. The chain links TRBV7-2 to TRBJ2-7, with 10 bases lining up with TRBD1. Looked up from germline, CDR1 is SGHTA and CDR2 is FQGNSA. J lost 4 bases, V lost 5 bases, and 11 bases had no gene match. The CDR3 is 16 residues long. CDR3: CASSPHGQGERYEQYF. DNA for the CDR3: TGTGCCAGCAGCCCACACGGACAGGGGGAGAGGTACGAGCAGTACTTC.

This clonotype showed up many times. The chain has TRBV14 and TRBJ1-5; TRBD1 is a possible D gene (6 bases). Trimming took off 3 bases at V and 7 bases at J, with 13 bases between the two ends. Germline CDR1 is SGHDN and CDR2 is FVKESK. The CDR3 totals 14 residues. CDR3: CASSQVRGRQPQHF. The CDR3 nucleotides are TGTGCCAGCAGCCAGGTCAGGGGAAGACAGCCCCAGCATTTT.

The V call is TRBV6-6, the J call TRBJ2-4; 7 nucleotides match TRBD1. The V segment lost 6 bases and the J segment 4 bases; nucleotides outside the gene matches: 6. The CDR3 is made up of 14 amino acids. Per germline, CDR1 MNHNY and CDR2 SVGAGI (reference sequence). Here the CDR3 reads CASRSGTEKNIQYF. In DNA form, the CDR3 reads TGTGCCAGCAGGTCCGGGACAGAGAAAAACATTCAGTACTTC.

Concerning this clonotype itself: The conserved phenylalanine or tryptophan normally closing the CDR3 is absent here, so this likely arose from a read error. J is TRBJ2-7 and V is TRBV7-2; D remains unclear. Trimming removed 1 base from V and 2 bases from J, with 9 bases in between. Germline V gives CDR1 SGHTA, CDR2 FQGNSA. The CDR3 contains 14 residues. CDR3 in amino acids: CASSLGVSTYEQYH. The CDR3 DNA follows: TGTGCCAGCAGCTTAGGGGTCTCAACCTACGAGCAGTACCAC.

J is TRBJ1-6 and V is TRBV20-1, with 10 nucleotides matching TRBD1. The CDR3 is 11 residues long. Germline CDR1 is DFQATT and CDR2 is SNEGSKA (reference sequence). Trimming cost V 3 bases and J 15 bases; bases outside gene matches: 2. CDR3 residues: CSARTGGILHF. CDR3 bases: TGCAGTGCTAGGACAGGGGGCATCCTCCACTTT.

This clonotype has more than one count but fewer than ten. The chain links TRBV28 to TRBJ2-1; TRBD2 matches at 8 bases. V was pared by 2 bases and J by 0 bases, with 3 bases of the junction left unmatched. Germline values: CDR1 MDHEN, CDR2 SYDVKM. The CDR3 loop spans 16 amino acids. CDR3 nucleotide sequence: TGTGCCAGCAGTTTAGTGACTAGCGCCTCCTACAATGAGCAGTTCTTC. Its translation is CASSLVTSASYNEQFF.

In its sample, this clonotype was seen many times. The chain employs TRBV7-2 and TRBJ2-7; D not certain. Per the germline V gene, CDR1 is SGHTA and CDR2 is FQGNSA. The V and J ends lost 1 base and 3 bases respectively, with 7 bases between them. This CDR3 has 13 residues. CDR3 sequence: CASSLDPIYEQYF. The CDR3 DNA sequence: TGTGCCAGCAGCTTAGACCCTATCTACGAGCAGTACTTC.

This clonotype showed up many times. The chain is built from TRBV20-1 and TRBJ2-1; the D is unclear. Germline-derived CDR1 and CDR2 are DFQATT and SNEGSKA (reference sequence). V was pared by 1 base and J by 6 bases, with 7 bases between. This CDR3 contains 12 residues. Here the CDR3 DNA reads TGCAGTGCTAGAGTGAGAGGCAATGAGCAGTTCTTC. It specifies CSARVRGNEQFF.

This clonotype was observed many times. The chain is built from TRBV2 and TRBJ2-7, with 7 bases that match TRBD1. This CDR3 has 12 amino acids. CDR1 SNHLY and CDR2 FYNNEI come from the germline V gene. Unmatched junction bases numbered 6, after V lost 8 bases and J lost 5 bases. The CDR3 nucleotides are TGTGCCAGCGAAGGGGGCCAAAACGAGCAGTACTTC. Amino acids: CASEGGQNEQYF.

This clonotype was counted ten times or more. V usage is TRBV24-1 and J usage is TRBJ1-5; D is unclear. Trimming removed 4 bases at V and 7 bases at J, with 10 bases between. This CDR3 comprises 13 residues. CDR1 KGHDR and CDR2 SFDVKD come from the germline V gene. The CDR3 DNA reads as TGTGCCACCAGTGAAACCGGTCGGCAGCCCCAGCATTTT. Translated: CATSETGRQPQHF.

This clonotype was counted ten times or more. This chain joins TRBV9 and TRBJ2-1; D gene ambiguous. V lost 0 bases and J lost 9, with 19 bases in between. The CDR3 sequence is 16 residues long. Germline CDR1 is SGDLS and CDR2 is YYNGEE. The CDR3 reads CASSVEGSFVLGEQFF. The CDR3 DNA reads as TGTGCCAGCAGCGTAGAGGGTAGCTTCGTCCTAGGTGAGCAGTTCTTC.

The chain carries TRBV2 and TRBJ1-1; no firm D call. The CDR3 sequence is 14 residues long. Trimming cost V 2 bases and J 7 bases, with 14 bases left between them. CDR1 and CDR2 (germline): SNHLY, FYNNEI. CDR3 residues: CASSERSRGGEAFF. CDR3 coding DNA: TGTGCCAGCAGTGAAAGGAGCCGGGGAGGTGAAGCTTTCTTT.

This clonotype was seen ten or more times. The CDR3 DNA sequence: TGTGCCACCAGTGATTTTGGCGACACCGGGGGTGGCGGGGAGCTGTTTTTT. As protein: CATSDFGDTGGGGELFF. The rearrangement joins TRBV24-1 to TRBJ2-2, with D possibly TRBD2 on 6 matching bases. Germline V gene data show CDR1 as KGHDR and CDR2 as SFDVKD. The CDR3 has 17 amino acids. Deletions cut 1 base from V and 7 bases from J, with 18 bases between.

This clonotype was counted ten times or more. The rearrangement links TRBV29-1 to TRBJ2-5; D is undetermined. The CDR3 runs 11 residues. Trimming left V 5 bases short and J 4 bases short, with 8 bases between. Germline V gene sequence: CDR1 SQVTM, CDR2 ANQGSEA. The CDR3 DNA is TGCAGCGTTCTGCGAGGAGAGACCCAGTACTTC. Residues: CSVLRGETQYF.

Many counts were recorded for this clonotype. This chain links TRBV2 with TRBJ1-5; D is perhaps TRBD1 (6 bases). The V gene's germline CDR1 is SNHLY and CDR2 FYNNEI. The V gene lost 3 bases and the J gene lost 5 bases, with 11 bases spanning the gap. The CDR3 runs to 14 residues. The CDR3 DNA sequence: TGTGCCAGCAGTGACCGGACAGTTGATCAGCCCCAGCATTTT. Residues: CASSDRTVDQPQHF.

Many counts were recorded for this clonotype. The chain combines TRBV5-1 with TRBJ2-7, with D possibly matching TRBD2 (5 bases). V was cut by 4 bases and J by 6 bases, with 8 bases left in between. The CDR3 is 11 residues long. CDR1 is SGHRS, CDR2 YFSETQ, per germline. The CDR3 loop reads CASSGGGEQYF. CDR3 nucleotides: TGCGCCAGCAGCGGAGGCGGCGAGCAGTACTTC.

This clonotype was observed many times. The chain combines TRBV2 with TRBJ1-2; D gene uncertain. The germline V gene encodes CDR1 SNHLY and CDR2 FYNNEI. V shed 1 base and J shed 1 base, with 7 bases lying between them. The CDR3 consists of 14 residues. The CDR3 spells CASSEEAINYGYTF. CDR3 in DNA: TGTGCCAGCAGTGAAGAGGCAATTAACTATGGCTACACCTTC.

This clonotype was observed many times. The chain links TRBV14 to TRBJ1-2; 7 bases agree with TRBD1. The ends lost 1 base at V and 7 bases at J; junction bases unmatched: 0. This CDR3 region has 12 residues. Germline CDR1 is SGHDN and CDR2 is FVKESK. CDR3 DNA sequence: TGTGCCAGCAGCCAAGGGGACAGTGGCTACACCTTC. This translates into CASSQGDSGYTF.

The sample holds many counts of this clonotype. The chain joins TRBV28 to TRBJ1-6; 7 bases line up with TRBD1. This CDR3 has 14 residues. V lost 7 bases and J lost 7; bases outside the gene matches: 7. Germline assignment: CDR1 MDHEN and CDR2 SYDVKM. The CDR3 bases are TGTGCCAGCATAGGGGGCACGTCAAATTCACCCCTCCACTTT. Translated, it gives CASIGGTSNSPLHF.

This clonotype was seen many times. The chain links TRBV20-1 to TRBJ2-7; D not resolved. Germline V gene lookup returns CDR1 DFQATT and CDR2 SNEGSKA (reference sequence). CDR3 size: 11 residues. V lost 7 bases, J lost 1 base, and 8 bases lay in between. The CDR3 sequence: CSGFGSYEQYF. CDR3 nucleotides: TGCAGTGGGTTCGGATCCTACGAGCAGTACTTC.

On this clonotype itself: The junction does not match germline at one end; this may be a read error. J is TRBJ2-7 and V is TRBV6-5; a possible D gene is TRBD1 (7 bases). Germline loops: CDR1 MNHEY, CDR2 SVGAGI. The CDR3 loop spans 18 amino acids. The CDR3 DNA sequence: TGTGCCAGCAGTCACTCTTGGGCGTGGGGGGACAGTTCCTACGAGCAGTACTTC. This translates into CASSHSWAWGDSSYEQYF.